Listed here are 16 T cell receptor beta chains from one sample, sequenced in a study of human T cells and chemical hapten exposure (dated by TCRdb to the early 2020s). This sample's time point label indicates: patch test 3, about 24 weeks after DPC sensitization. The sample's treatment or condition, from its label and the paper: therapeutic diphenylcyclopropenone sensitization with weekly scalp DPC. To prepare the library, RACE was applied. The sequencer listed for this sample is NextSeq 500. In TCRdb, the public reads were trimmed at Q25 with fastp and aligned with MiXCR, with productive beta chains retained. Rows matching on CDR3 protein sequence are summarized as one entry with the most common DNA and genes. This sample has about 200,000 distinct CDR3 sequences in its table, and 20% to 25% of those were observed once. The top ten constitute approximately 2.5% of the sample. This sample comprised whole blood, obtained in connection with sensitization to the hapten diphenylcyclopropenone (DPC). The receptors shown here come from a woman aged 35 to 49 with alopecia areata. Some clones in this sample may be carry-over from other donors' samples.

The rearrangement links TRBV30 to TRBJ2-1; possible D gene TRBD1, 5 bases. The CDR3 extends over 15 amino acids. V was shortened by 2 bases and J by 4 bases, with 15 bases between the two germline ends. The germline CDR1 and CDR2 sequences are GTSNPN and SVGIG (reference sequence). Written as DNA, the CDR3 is TGTGCCTGGAGTACCCCCCGGACATCGTACAATGAGCAGTTCTTC. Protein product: CAWSTPRTSYNEQFF. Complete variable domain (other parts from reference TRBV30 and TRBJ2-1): SQTIHQWPATLVQPVGSPLSLECTVEGTSNPNLYWYRQAAGRGLQLLFYSVGIGQISSEVPQNLSASRPQDRQFILSSKKLLLSDSGFYLCAWSTPRTSYNEQFFGPGTRLTVL.

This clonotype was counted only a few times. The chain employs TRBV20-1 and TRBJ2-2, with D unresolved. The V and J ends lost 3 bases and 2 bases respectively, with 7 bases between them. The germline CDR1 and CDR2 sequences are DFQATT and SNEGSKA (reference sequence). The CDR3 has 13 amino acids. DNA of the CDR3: TGCAGTGCTAGGAGAGAAAACACCGGGGAGCTGTTTTTT. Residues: CSARRENTGELFF.

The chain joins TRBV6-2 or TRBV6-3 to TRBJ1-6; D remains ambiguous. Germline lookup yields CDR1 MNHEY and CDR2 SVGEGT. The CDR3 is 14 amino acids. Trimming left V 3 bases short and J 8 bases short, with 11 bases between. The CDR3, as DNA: TGTGCCAGCAGTTATGCAAGGGTTGATTCACCCCTCCACTTT. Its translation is CASSYARVDSPLHF.

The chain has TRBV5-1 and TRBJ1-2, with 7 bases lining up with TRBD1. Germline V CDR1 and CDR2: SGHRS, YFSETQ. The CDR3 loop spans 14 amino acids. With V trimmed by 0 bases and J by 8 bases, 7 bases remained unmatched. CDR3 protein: CASSLDGDSLGYTF. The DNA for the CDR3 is TGCGCCAGCAGCTTGGACGGGGACAGCCTCGGCTACACCTTC.

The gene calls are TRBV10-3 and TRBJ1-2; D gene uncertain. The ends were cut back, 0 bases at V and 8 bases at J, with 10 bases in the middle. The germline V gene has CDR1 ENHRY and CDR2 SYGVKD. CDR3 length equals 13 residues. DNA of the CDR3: TGTGCCATCAGTGAGTCAAACGGTCTGGGCTACACCTTC. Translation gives CAISESNGLGYTF.

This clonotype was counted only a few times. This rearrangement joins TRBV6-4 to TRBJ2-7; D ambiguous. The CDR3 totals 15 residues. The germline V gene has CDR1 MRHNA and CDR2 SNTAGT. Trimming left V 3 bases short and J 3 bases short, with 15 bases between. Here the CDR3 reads CASSEQAGGVYEQYF. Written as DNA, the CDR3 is TGTGCCAGCAGTGAGCAGGCCGGTGGGGTCTACGAGCAGTACTTC.

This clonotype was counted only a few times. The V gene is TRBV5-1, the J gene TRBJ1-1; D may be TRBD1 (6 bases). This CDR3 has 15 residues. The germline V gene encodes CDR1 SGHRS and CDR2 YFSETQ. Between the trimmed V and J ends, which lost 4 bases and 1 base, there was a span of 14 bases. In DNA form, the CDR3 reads TGCGCCAGCAGCCCAAGGGAGGGGGGGAACACTGAAGCTTTCTTT. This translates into CASSPREGGNTEAFF.

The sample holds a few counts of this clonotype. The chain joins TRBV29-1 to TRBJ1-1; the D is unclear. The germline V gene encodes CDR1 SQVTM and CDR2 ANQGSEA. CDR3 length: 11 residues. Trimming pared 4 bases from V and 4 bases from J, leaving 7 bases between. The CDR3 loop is CSVGEFTEAFF. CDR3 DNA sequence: TGCAGCGTTGGGGAGTTCACTGAAGCTTTCTTT.

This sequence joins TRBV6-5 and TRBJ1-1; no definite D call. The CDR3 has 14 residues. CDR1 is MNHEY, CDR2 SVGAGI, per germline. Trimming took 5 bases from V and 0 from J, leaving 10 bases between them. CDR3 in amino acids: CASSKAPVNTEAFF. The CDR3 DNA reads TGTGCCAGCAGTAAGGCCCCGGTGAACACTGAAGCTTTCTTT.

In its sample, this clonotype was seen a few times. CDR3 in DNA: TGTGCCAGCAGCTCCAGACTAGCGGGAGACCCGTACGAGCAGTACTTC. This gives the protein CASSSRLAGDPYEQYF. The rearrangement links TRBV7-2 to TRBJ2-7; 12 bases align to TRBD2. Germline CDR1 and CDR2: SGHTA and FQGNSA. CDR3 length: 16 residues. V shed 4 bases, J shed 4 bases, and the junction held 8 bases outside the gene matches.

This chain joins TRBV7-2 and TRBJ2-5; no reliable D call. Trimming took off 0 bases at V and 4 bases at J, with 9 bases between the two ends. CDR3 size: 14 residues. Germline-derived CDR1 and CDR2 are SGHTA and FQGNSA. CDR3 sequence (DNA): TGTGCCAGCAGCTTAGCCTCTGGGGTAGAGACCCAGTACTTC. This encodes CASSLASGVETQYF.

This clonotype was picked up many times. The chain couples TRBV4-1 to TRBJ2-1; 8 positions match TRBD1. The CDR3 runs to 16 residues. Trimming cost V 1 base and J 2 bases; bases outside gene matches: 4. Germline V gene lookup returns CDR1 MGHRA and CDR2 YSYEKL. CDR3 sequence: CASSQGPGGTYNEQFF. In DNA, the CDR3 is TGCGCCAGCAGCCAAGGTCCAGGGGGCACCTACAATGAGCAGTTCTTC.

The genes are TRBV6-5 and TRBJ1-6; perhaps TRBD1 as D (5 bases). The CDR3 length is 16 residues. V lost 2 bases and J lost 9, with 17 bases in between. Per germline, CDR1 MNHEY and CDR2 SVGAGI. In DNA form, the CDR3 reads TGTGCCAGCAGTTACGGGGGTGGGGGGGACGGTTCACCCCTCCACTTT. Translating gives CASSYGGGGDGSPLHF.

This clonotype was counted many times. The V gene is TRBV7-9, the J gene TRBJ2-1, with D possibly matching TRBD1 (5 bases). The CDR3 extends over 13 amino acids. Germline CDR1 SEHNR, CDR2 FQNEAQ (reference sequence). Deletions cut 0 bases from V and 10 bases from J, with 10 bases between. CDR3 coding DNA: TGTGCCAGCAGCTTAGCCCCAACAGGAGAGCAGTTCTTC. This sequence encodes CASSLAPTGEQFF.

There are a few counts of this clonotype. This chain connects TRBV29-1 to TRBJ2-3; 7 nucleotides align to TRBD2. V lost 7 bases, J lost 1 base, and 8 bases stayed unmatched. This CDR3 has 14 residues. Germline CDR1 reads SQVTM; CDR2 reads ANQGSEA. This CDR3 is CSERTSDGTDTQYF. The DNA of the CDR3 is TGCAGCGAGCGAACTAGCGACGGCACAGATACGCAGTATTTT.

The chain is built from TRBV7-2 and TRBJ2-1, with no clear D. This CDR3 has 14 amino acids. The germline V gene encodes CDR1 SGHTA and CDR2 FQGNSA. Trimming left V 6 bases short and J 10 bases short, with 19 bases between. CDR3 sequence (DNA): TGTGCCAGCAGTTCTCCCCCGCGGCCCAAGGAGCAGTTCTTC. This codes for CASSSPPRPKEQFF.